The 10 T cell receptor beta chains in this list originate from one sample, sequenced in a study of blood T cell repertoires in COVID-19. The method was immunoSEQ multiplex PCR; TCRdb's version includes in-frame clones alone and lacks a portion of them. The sample contains about 290,000 clones, around nine tenths of which appear only once. Sequencing used PBMCs or T cells enriched from blood (not recorded which). Every receptor here comes from a woman aged 40 to 49 who had recovered from COVID-19.

J is TRBJ2-5 and V is TRBV5-1; 7 bases line up with TRBD2. There are 16 residues in the CDR3. Germline V gene sequence: CDR1 SGHRS, CDR2 YFSETQ. Germline trimming cut 4 bases from V and 3 bases from J; bases unmatched to any gene: 12. CDR3 sequence: CASSLATGRVEETQYF. The DNA of the CDR3 is TGCGCCAGCAGCCTCGCAACGGGGAGGGTTGAAGAGACCCAGTACTTC.

The chain uses TRBV7-3 and TRBJ2-7; TRBD1 might be the D (5 bases). The CDR3 extends over 13 amino acids. Trimming cost V 4 bases and J 1 base, with 8 bases left between them. The germline V gene encodes CDR1 SGHTA and CDR2 FQGTGA. CDR3 in amino acids: CASSWTPSYEQYF. DNA for the CDR3: TGTGCCAGCAGCTGGACACCGTCCTACGAGCAGTACTTC.

This chain connects TRBV18 to TRBJ1-5; the match to TRBD1 covers 9 bases. The germline CDR1 and CDR2 sequences are KGHSH and LQKENI. The J segment lost 3 bases and the V segment lost 3 bases, leaving 3 bases of the junction unmatched. CDR3 length: 15 residues. The chain's CDR3 is CASSPGTGNNQPQHF. DNA of the CDR3: TGTGCCAGCTCACCCGGGACAGGGAACAATCAGCCCCAGCATTTT.

This chain links TRBV5-4 with TRBJ2-3; 14 nucleotides line up with TRBD2. Germline CDR1 SGHNT, CDR2 YYREEE (reference sequence). The CDR3 runs 16 residues. V gave up 4 bases and J gave up 5 bases; unmatched junction bases: 6. This chain's CDR3 is CASSRTSGGRGDTQYF. The DNA for the CDR3 is TGTGCCAGCAGCCGGACTAGCGGGGGGAGGGGAGATACGCAGTATTTT.

The chain joins TRBV5-6 to TRBJ1-2; D perhaps matches TRBD1 (6 bases). Trimming cost V 1 base and J 4 bases, with 11 bases left between them. Germline V CDR1 and CDR2: SGHDT, YYEEEE. The CDR3 is 14 amino acids. Here the CDR3 reads CASSLYRETYGYTF. The CDR3, as DNA: TGTGCCAGCAGCTTGTACAGGGAGACCTATGGCTACACCTTC.

V is TRBV10-3 and J is TRBJ1-2; D is undetermined. V shed 2 bases and J shed 4 bases, with 11 bases lying between them. Germline CDR1 reads ENHRY; CDR2 reads SYGVKD. There are 14 residues in the CDR3. CDR3 region: CAISEGTSGYGYTF. CDR3 DNA sequence: TGTGCCATCAGTGAGGGCACGTCAGGCTATGGCTACACCTTC.

The chain links TRBV19 to TRBJ1-5, with TRBD1 matching over 7 bases. V gave up 6 bases and J gave up 0 bases; unmatched junction bases: 8. The germline V gene encodes CDR1 LNHDA and CDR2 SQIVND (reference sequence). The length of the CDR3 is 16 residues. CDR3 nucleotide sequence: TGTGCCAGTAGCTCCGGGACAGTTTATAGCAATCAGCCCCAGCATTTT. It encodes CASSSGTVYSNQPQHF.

The V gene is TRBV27, the J gene TRBJ1-2, with a weak D call TRBD1 (5 bases). This CDR3 comprises 13 residues. The V end was cut by 4 bases, the J end by 2 bases, with 8 bases between. The germline V gene encodes CDR1 MNHEY and CDR2 SMNVEV (reference sequence). CDR3 DNA: TGTGCCAGCAGTTCGGACATAAACTATGGCTACACCTTC. This translates into CASSSDINYGYTF.

About this clone itself: The sample contains more than one DNA sequence encoding this CDR3. The chain carries TRBV5-1 and TRBJ2-6, with D perhaps TRBD1 (6 bases). The V gene's germline CDR1 is SGHRS and CDR2 YFSETQ. The length of the CDR3 is 15 residues. V was trimmed by 3 bases and J by 1 base, leaving 8 bases between them. For the CDR3, the DNA is TGCGCCAGCAGCTCCCAGGGGTCTGGGGCCAACGTCCTGACTTTC. It specifies CASSSQGSGANVLTF.

The CDR3 region is CASSRGGETQYF. The CDR3 DNA follows: TGTGCCAGCAGTAGGGGAGGAGAGACCCAGTACTTC. This rearrangement joins TRBV2 to TRBJ2-5, with a possible D match to TRBD2 (6 bases). There are 12 residues in the CDR3. Trimming removed 5 bases at V and 4 bases at J, with 8 bases between. Germline loops: CDR1 SNHLY, CDR2 FYNNEI.